A selection of T cell receptor beta chains follows, all from one sample in a study of T cells after yellow fever vaccination. TCRdb redid the calling of the 5' RACE reads with MiXCR, one entry per CDR3 protein. The sample consists of about 31,000 distinct CDR3 sequences, under 12% of them appearing once. The input for sequencing was PBMCs, either bulk or a sorted T-cell subset (CD4+, CD8+, memory, or dextramer-sorted; not recorded which), taken less than 16 days after the first yellow fever vaccination. The receptors were sampled from a man between 18 and 29 years old who received the YFV17D yellow fever vaccine. The CDR3 runs from the conserved cysteine through the conserved F or W. The order of the fields is D gene, clone size, J gene, V gene, CDR3 DNA, CDR3 protein. A D gene is named only where the DNA matches it firmly. Clone size is stated in some rows and not others, as once, few, many or a class when expanded.

- many TRBJ1-1 TRBV5-1 TGCGCCAGCAGCCGGAGACAGCCTCGAGACACTGAAGCTTTCTTT CASSRRQPRDTEAFF
- many TRBJ2-6 TRBV18 TGTGCCAGCTCACCTGGGGAAGCTATAGGTACCAACGTCCTGACTTTC CASSPGEAIGTNVLTF
- - TRBJ2-2 TRBV5-3 TGTGCCATCGGCTCCGGGCCCCCCAGCAACACCGGGGAGCTGTTTTTT CAIGSGPPSNTGELFF
TRBD1 many TRBJ1-6 TRBV6-5 TGTGCCAGCAGTTACGCTATTAGGACAGGGTGGGGGGGTAATTCACCCCTCCACTTT CASSYAIRTGWGGNSPLHF
- few TRBJ1-4 TRBV4-3 TGCGCCAGCAGCGAGAATGAAAAACTGTTTTTT CASSENEKLFF
TRBD2 many TRBJ2-5 TRBV7-9 TGTGCCAGCAGCCAGCCCGGACTAGCGGGGGGTGGAGAGACCCAGTACTTC CASSQPGLAGGGETQYF
- many TRBJ2-5 TRBV7-2 TGTGCCAGCAGCCCTATTCAAGGCACCCAGTACTTC CASSPIQGTQYF
- many TRBJ1-1 TRBV29-1 TGCAGCGTTGAGGGGGTAGAGGGAACTGAAGCTTTCTTT CSVEGVEGTEAFF
- - TRBJ1-5 TRBV7-2 TGTGCCAGCAGCTTGGGTCCGACGCGAGTCAATCAGCCCCAGCATTTT CASSLGPTRVNQPQHF
- many TRBJ2-7 TRBV5-1 TGCGCCAGCAGCTTGGGATGGGGGGCCTACGAGCAGTACTTC CASSLGWGAYEQYF
TRBD2 large TRBJ2-1 TRBV4-1 TGCGCCAGCAGCCAAGCGGGGGGCTCCTACAATGAGCAGTTCTTC CASSQAGGSYNEQFF
TRBD1 many TRBJ2-7 TRBV7-2 TGTGCCAGCAGCTTAGTAGGGACAGCCCAGCAGTACTTC CASSLVGTAQQYF
- many TRBJ1-1 TRBV4-2 TGTGCCAGCAGCCAAGTAAAAACTGAAGCTTTCTTT CASSQVKTEAFF
TRBD2 many TRBJ2-1 TRBV11-3 TGTGCCAGCAGCTTAGACCCGGTGACTAGCGGGGAGCAGTTCTTC CASSLDPVTSGEQFF
TRBD2 many TRBJ2-3 TRBV5-1 TGCGCCAGCAGCTTGGAGCGGGGAGATACGCAGTATTTT CASSLERGDTQYF
- many TRBJ1-1 TRBV5-5 TGTGCCAGCAGCTTGGGGGCGCCCGGTGGTACTGAAGCTTTCTTT CASSLGAPGGTEAFF
- many TRBJ2-5 TRBV12-3/TRBV12-4 TGTGCCAGCAGTTTCGGCGGTAAAGAGACCCAGTACTTC CASSFGGKETQYF
- many TRBJ2-1 TRBV12-3/TRBV12-4 TGTGCCAGCAGTTTAGGCGGGGGCCGGTACAATGAGCAGTTCTTC CASSLGGGRYNEQFF
- few TRBJ1-2 TRBV12-3/TRBV12-4 TGTGCCAGCACCTTACTCAGGGGTGGCTACACCTTC CASTLLRGGYTF
- many TRBJ1-6 TRBV5-5 TGTGCCAGCAGCAACTCCTGGGACACTTCACCCCTCCACTTT CASSNSWDTSPLHF
- many TRBJ2-1 TRBV10-3 TGTGCCACGGACGGGGAAAATGAGCAGTTCTTC CATDGENEQFF
- many TRBJ2-1 TRBV15 TGTGCCACCAGCAGTAAACTTACGATTACGGAGCAGTTCTTC CATSSKLTITEQFF